This T cell receptor (beta chain) was retrieved from a study of cytomegalovirus exposure and HLA in healthy donors. Trimming took 0 bases from V and 7 from J, leaving 10 bases between them. This CDR3 region has 13 residues. Germline V gene lookup returns CDR1 GTSNPN and CDR2 SVGIG (reference sequence). Study-wide findings and caveats: Among TCR beta chains, those listed as cytomegalovirus-associated numbered more than 150. Analysis was performed later, and it showed HLA-associated TCR beta chains to be more clonally expanded than equally common others.

About this clone: The antigen remains undetermined.

Nominal health characterized the donors when sampled, though unrecorded immune exposures were likely. In the PCR, 60 Vbeta and 13 Jbeta primers were used. TCRdb keeps only in-frame clones here, not all; method: immunoSEQ multiplex PCR. Of some 180,000 clones detected, 80% to 90% appear once; the ten largest clones hold around 1.2%. The sequenced sample consisted of PBMCs. The clonotype was recovered from a girl aged 2-10 years in good health and CMV-seropositive. V usage is TRBV30 and J usage is TRBJ1-5; tentative D call: TRBD1 (5 bases). The CDR3: CAWSVTDGQPQHF. CDR3 bases: TGTGCCTGGAGTGTGACAGATGGACAGCCCCAGCATTTT.